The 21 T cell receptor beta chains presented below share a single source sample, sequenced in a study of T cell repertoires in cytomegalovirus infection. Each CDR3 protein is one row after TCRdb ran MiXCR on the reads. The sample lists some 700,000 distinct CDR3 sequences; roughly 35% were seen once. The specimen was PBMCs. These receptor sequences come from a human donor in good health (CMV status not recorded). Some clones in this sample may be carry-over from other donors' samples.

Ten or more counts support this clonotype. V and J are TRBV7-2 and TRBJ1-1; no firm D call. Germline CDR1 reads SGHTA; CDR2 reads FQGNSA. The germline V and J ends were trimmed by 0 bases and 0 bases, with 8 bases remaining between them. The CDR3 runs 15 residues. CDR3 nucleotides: TGTGCCAGCAGCTTAGCGTTACAGCTGAACACTGAAGCTTTCTTT. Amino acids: CASSLALQLNTEAFF.

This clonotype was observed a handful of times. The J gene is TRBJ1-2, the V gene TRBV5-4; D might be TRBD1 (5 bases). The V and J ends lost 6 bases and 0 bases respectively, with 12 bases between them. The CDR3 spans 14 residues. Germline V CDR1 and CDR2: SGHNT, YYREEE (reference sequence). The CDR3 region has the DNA TGTGCCAGCACGGGACGGGAAGCTAACTATGGCTACACCTTC. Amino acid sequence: CASTGREANYGYTF.

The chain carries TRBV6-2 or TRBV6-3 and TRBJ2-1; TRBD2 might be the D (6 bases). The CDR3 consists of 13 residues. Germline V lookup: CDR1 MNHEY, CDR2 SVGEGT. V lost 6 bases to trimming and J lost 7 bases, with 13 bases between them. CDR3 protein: CASSYGGKNEQFF. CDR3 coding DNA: TGTGCCAGCAGCTATGGCGGGAAGAATGAGCAGTTCTTC.

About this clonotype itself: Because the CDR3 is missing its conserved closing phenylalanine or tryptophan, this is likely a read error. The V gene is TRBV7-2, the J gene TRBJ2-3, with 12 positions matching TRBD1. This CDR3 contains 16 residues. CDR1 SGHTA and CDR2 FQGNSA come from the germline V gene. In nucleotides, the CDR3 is TGTGCCAGCAGCTTAGTGGGACAGGGGGCCACAGAGACGCAGTATTTG. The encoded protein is CASSLVGQGATETQYL.

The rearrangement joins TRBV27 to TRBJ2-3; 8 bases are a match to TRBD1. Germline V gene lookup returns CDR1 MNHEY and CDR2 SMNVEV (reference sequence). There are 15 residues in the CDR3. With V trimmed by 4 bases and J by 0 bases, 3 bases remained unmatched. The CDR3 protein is CASSSTGASTDTQYF. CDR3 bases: TGTGCCAGCAGTTCGACAGGGGCTAGCACAGATACGCAGTATTTT.

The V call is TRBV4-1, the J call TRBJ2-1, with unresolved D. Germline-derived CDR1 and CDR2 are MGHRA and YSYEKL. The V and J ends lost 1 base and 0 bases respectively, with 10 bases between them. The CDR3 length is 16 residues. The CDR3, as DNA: TGCGCCAGCAGCCAAGTGCCTAGTCGCTCCTACAATGAGCAGTTCTTC. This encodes CASSQVPSRSYNEQFF.

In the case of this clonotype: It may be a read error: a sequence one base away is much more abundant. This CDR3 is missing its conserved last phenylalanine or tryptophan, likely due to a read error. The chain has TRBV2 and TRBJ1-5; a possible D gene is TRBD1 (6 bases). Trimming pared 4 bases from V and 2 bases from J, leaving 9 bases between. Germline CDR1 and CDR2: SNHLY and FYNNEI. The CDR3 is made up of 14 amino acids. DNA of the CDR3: TGTGCCAGCAGTGGACAGGTTGGCAATCAGCCCCAGCATTTG. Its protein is CASSGQVGNQPQHL.

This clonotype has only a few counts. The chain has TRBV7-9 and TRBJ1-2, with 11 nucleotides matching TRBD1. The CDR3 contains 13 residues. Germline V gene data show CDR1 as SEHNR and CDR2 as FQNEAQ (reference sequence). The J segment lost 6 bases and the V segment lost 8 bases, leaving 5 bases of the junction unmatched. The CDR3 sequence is CASGGQGAHGYTF. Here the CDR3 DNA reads TGTGCCAGCGGAGGACAGGGGGCCCATGGCTACACCTTC.

The CDR3 is CASRSYRGSYNEQFF. In DNA, the CDR3 is TGTGCCAGCAGAAGCTACAGGGGCTCCTACAATGAGCAGTTCTTC. This chain links TRBV6-5 with TRBJ2-1; 7 bases agree with TRBD1. The CDR3 is 15 residues long. The V and J ends lost 6 bases and 0 bases, in that order; junction bases with no gene match: 5. CDR1 is MNHEY and CDR2 is SVGAGI in the germline V gene.

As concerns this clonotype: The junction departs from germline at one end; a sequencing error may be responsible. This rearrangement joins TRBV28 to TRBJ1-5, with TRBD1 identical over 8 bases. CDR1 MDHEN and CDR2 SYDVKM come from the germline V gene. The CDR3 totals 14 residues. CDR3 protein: CASSLTGDNQPRHF. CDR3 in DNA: TGTGCCAGCAGTTTGACAGGGGACAATCAGCCCCGGCATTTT.

The CDR3 here is CASSLTGVESPLHF. DNA for the CDR3: TGTGCCAGCAGTCTCACAGGGGTAGAATCACCCCTCCACTTT. The rearrangement links TRBV12-3 or TRBV12-4 to TRBJ1-6, with 7 bases that match TRBD1. The CDR3 is 14 amino acids. The V and J ends lost 5 bases and 10 bases, in that order; junction bases with no gene match: 8.

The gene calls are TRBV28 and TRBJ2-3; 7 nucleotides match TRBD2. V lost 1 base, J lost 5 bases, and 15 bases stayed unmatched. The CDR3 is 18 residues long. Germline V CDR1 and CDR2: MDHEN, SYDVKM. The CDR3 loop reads CASSLFSSGGSSRDTQYF. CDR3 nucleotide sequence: TGTGCCAGCAGTTTATTTTCTTCTGGCGGGAGTAGTAGAGATACGCAGTATTTT.

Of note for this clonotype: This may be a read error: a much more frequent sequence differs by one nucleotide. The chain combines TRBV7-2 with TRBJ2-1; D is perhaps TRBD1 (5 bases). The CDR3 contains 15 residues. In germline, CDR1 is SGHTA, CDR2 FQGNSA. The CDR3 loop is CASSPSTEPYTEQFF. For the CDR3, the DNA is TGTGCCAGCAGCCCTTCGACAGAGCCCTACACTGAGCAGTTCTTC. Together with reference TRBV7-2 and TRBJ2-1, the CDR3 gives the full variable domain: GAGVSQSPSNKVTEKGKDVELRCDPISGHTALYWYRQSLGQGLEFLIYFQGNSAPDKSGLPSDRFSAERTGGSVSTLTIQRTQQEDSAVYLCASSPSTEPYTEQFFGPGTRLTVL.

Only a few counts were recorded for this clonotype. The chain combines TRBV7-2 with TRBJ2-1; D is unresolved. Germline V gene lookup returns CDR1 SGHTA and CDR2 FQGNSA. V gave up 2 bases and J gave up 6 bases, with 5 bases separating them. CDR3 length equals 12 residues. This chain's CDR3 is CASSLFSNEQFF. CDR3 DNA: TGTGCCAGCAGCTTATTTAGCAATGAGCAGTTCTTC.

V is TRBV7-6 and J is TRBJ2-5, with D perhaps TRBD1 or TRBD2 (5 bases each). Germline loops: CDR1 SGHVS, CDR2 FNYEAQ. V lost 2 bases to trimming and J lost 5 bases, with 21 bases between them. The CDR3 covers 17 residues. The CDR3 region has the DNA TGTGCCAGCAGCTTACCAGTCGGTGGGGCCGGCGGGGAGACCCAGTACTTC. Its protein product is CASSLPVGGAGGETQYF.

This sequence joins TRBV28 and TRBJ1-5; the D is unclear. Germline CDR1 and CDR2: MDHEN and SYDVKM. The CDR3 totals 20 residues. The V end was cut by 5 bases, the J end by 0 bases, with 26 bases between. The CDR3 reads CASSPALLRVHVPSNQPQHF. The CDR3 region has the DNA TGTGCCAGCAGTCCCGCCCTATTAAGGGTGCATGTCCCTAGCAATCAGCCCCAGCATTTT.

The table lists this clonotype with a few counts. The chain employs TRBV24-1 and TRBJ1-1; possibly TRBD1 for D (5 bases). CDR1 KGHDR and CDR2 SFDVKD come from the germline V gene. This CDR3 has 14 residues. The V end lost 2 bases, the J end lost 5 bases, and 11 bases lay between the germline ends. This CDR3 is CATSDSGGRTEAFF. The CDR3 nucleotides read TGTGCCACCAGTGATTCTGGGGGTCGGACTGAAGCTTTCTTT.

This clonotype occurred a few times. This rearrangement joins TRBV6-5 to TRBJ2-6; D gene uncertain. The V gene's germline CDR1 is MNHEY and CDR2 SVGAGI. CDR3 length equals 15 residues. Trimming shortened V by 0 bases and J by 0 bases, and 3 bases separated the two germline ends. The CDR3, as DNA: TGTGCCAGCAGTTACTCGACCTCTGGGGCCAACGTCCTGACTTTC. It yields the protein CASSYSTSGANVLTF.

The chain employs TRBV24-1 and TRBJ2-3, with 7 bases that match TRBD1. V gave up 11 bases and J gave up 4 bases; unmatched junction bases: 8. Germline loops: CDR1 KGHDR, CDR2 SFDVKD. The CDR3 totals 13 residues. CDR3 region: CAIVTGMADTQYF. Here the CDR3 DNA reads TGTGCCATCGTGACAGGGATGGCAGATACGCAGTATTTT.

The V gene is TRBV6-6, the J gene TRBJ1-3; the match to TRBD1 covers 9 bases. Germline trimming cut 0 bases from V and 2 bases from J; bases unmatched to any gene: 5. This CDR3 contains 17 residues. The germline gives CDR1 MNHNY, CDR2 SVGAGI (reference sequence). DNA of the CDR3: TGTGCCAGCAGTTACTCGAGACAGGGGGAAGCTGGAAACACCATATATTTT. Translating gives CASSYSRQGEAGNTIYF.

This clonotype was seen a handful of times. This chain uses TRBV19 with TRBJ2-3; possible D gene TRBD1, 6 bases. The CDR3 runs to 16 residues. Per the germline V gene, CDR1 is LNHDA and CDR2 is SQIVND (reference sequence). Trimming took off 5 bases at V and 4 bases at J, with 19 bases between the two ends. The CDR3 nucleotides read TGTGCCAGTAGTTCCCAAGGGGGAAGCATATCAGATACGCAGTATTTT. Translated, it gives CASSSQGGSISDTQYF.